This T cell receptor beta chain appears in the sequencing data of a study of technical replicates of blood from a few donors. Clones were read by immunoSEQ multiplex PCR, and TCRdb kept only the in-frame ones, dropping some. The data contain some 87,000 clones, around 94% of them seen just once; the ten biggest clones take up roughly 0.37%. Trimming pared 3 bases from V and 4 bases from J, leaving 12 bases between. The germline V gene has CDR1 SEHNR and CDR2 FQNEAQ (reference sequence). The CDR3 runs 15 residues. V gene TRBV7-9 combines with J gene TRBJ2-2; D unresolved. The sequence came from a human donor in good health. The source material was T cells isolated from PBMCs. DNA for the CDR3: TGTGCCAGCAGCTTGACTCTGGCGACCACCGGGGAGCTGTTTTTT. It translates to CASSLTLATTGELFF.